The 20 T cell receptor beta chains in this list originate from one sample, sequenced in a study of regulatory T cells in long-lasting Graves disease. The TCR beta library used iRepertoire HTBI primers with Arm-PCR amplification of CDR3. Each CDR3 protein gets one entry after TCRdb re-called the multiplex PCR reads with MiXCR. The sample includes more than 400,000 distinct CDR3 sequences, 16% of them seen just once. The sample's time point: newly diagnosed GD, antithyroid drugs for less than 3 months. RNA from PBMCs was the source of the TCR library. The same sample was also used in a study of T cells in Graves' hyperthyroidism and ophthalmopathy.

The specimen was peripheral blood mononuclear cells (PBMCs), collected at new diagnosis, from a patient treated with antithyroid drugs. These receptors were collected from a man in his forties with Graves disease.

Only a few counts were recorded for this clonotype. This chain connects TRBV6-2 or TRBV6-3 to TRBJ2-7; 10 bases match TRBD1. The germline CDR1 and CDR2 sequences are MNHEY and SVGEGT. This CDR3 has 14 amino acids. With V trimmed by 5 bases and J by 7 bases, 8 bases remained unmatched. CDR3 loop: CASSQAGTGEEQYF. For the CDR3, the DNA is TGTGCCAGCAGTCAAGCCGGGACAGGGGAAGAGCAGTACTTC.

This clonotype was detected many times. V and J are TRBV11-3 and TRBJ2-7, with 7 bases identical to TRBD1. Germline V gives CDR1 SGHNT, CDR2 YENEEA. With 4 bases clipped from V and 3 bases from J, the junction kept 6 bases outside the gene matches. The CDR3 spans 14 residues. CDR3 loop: CASSSLRGYYEQYF. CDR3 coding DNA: TGTGCCAGCAGCTCACTCAGGGGGTACTACGAGCAGTACTTC.

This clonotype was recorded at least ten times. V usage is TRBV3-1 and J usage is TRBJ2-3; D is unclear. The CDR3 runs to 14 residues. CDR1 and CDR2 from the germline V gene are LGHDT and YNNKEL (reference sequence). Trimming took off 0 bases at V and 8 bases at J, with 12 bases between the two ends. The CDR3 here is CASSQDSATGTQYF. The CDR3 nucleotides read TGTGCCAGCAGCCAAGATTCGGCGACGGGTACGCAGTATTTT.

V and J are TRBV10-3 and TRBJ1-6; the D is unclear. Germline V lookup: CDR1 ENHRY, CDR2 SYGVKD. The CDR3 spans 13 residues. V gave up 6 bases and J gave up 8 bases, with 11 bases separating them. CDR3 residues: CAIRFENDSPLHF. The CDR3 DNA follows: TGTGCCATCAGATTTGAGAATGATTCACCCCTCCACTTT.

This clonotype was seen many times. CDR3 protein: CASSPREDRYYEQYF. The CDR3 coding sequence is TGTGCCAGCTCACCACGGGAAGACAGATACTACGAGCAGTACTTC. The chain is built from TRBV18 and TRBJ2-7, with D perhaps matching TRBD1 (5 bases). The germline CDR1 and CDR2 sequences are KGHSH and LQKENI. This CDR3 has 15 residues. V was clipped by 1 base and J by 3 bases, with 13 bases between them.

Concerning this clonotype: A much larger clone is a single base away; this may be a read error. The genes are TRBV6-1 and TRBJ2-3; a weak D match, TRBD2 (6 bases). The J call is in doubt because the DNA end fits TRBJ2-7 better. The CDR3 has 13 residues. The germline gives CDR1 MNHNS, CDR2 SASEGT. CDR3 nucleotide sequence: TGTGCCGCCCGGGGGATCCTCTCCTACGAGCAGTACTTC. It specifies CAARGILSYEQYF.

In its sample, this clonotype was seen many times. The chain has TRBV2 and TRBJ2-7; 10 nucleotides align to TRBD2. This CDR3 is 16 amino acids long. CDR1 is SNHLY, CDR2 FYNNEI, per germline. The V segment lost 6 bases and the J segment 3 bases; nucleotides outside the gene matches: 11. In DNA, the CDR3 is TGTGCCAGCAGCGGAAAGGAGGGGACTAGCGTCTACGAGCAGTACTTC. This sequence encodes CASSGKEGTSVYEQYF.

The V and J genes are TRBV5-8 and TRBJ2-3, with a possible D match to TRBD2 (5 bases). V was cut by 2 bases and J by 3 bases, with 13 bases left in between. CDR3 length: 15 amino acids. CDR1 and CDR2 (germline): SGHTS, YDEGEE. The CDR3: CASSFGHSETDTQYF. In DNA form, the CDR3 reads TGTGCCAGCAGCTTCGGTCATAGCGAGACAGATACGCAGTATTTT.

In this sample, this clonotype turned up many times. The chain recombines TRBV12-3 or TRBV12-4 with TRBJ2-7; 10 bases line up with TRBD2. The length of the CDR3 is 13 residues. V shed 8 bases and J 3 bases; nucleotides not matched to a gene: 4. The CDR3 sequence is CASGTSGVYEQYF. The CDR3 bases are TGTGCCAGCGGTACTAGCGGGGTCTACGAGCAGTACTTC.

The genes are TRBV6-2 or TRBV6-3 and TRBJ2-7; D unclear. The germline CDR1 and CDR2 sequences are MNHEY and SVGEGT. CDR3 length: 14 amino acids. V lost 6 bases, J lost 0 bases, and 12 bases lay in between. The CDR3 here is CASSRKETSYEQYF. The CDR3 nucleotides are TGTGCCAGCAGCCGTAAGGAGACCTCCTACGAGCAGTACTTC.

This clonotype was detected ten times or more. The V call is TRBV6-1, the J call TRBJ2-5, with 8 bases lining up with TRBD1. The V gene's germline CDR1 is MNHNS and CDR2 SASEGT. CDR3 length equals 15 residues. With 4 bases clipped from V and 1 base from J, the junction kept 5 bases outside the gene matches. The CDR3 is CASSGTGSIQETQYF. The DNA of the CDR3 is TGTGCCAGCAGTGGGACAGGGTCTATCCAAGAGACCCAGTACTTC.

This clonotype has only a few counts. CDR3 DNA: TGTGCCAGCAGGTCCCAACCGGAACAGGGATACAATGAGCAGTTCTTC. Its translation: CASRSQPEQGYNEQFF. The chain links TRBV5-4 to TRBJ2-1; D might be TRBD1 (6 bases). The CDR3 is made up of 16 amino acids. From germline, CDR1 is SGHNT and CDR2 YYREEE (reference sequence). Between the trimmed V and J ends, which lost 5 bases and 4 bases, there was a span of 19 bases.

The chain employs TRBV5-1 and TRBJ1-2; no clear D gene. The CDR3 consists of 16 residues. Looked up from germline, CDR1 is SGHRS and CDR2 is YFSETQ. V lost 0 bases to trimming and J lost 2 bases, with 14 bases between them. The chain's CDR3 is CASSLDGVGGNYGYTF. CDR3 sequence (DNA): TGCGCCAGCAGCTTGGATGGCGTAGGAGGGAACTATGGCTACACCTTC.

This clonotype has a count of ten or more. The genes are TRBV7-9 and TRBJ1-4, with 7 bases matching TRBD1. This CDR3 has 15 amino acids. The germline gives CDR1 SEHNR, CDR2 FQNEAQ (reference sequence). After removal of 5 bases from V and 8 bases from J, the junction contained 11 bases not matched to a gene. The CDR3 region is CASSRGQEKKEKLFF. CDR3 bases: TGTGCCAGCAGCCGAGGACAGGAAAAGAAGGAAAAACTGTTTTTT.

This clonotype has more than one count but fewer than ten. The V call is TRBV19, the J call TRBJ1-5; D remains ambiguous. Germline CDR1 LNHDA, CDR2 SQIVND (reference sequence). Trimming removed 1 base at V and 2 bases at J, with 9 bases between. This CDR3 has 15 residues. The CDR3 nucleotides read TGTGCCAGTAGTATAGGCGTGAGCGGCAATCAGCCCCAGCATTTT. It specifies CASSIGVSGNQPQHF.

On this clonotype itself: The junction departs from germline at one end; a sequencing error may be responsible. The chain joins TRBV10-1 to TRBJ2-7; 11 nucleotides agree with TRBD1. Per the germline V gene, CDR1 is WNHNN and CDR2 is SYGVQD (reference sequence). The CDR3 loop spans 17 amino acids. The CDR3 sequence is CASSLGTGGLVGYEQYF. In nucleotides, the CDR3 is TGTGCCAGCAGTCTTGGGACAGGGGGTCTGGTAGGGTACGAGCAGTACTTC.

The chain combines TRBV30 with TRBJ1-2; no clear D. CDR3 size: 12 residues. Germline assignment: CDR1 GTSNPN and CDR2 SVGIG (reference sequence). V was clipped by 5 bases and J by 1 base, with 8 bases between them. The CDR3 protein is CAWGRGNYGYTF. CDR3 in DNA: TGTGCCTGGGGACGGGGTAACTATGGCTACACCTTC.

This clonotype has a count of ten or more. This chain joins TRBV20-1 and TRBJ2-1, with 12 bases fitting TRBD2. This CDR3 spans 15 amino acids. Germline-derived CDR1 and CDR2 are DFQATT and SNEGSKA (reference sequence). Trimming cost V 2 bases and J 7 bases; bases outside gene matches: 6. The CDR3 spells CSARSGLAGQNEQFF. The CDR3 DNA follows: TGCAGTGCTAGATCAGGACTAGCGGGACAGAATGAGCAGTTCTTC.

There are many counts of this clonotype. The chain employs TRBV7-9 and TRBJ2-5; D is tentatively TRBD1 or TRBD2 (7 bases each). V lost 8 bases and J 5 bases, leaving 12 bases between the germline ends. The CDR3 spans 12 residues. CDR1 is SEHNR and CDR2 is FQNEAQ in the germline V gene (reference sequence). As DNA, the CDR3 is TGTGCCAGCGGGCAGGGGGGGGAGACCCAGTACTTC. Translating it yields CASGQGGETQYF.

This CDR3 is CSARDLRGRLYEQYF. The CDR3 nucleotides read TGCAGTGCTAGAGATCTTCGTGGCAGGCTCTACGAGCAGTACTTC. The V gene is TRBV20-1, the J gene TRBJ2-7; no reliable D call. The CDR3 is 15 amino acids. Trimming cost V 0 bases and J 3 bases, with 15 bases left between them. Germline V lookup: CDR1 DFQATT, CDR2 SNEGSKA (reference sequence).